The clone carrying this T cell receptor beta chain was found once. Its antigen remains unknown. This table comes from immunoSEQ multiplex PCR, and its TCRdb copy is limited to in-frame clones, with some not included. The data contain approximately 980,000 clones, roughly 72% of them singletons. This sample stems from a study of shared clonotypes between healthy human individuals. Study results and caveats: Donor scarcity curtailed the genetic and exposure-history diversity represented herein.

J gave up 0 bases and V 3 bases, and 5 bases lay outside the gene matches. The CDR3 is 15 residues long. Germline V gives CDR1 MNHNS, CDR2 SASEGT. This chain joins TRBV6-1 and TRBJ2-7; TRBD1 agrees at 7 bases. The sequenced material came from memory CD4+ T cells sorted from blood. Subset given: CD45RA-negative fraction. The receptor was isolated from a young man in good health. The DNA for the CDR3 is TGTGCCAGCAGTGAGGGACAGTCCTTCTCCTACGAGCAGTACTTC. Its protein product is CASSEGQSFSYEQYF.